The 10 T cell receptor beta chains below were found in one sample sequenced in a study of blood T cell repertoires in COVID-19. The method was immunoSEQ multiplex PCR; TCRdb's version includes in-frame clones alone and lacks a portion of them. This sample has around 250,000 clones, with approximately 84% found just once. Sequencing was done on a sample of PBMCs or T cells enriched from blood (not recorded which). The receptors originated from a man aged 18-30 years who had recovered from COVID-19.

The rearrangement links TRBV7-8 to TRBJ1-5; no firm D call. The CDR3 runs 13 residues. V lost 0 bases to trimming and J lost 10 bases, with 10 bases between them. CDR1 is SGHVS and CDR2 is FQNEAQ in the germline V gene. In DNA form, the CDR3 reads TGTGCCAGCAGCTTAGCGCCCGGTCGCCCCCAGCATTTT. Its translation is CASSLAPGRPQHF. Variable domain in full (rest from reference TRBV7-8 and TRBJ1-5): GAGVSQSPRYKVAKRGQDVALRCDPISGHVSLFWYQQALGQGPEFLTYFQNEAQLDKSGLPSDRFFAERPEGSVSTLKIQRTQQEDSAVYLCASSLAPGRPQHFGDGTRLSIL.

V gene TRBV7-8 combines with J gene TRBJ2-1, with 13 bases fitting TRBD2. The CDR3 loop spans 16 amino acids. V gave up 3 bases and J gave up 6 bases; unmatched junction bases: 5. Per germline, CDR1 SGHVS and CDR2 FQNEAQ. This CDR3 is CASSFATSGRANEQFF. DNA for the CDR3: TGTGCCAGCAGCTTTGCAACTAGCGGGAGGGCCAATGAGCAGTTCTTC.

The CDR3 sequence is CASSFVDQPQHF. Here the CDR3 DNA reads TGTGCCAGCAGTTTCGTCGATCAGCCCCAGCATTTT. This chain links TRBV27 with TRBJ1-5; D is ambiguous. The CDR3 is made up of 12 amino acids. The V and J ends lost 3 bases and 5 bases respectively, with 5 bases between them. CDR1 is MNHEY, CDR2 SMNVEV, per germline (reference sequence).

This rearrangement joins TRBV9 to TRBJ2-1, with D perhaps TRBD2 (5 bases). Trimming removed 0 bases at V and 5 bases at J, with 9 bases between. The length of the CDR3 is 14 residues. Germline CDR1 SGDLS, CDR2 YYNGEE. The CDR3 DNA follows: TGTGCCAGCAGCGTAGGGGGAGTGGACAATGAGCAGTTCTTC. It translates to CASSVGGVDNEQFF.

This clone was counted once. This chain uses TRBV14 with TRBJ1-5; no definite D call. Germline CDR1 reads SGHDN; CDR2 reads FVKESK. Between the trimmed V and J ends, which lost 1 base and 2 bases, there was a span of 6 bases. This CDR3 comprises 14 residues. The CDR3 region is CASSQGGGNQPQHF. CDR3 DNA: TGTGCCAGCAGCCAAGGAGGCGGCAATCAGCCCCAGCATTTT.

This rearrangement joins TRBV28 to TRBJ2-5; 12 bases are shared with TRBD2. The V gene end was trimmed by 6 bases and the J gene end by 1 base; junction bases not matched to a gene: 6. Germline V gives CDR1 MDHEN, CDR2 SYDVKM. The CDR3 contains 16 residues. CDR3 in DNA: TGTGCCAGCAGCACCTTGGGACTAGCGGGCCAAGAGACCCAGTACTTC. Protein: CASSTLGLAGQETQYF.

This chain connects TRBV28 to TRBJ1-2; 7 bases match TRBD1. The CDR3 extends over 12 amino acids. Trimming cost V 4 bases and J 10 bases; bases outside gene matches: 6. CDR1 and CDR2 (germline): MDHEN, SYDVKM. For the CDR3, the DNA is TGTGCCAGCAGTTCCCCGGGACAGCCCTACACCTTC. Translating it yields CASSSPGQPYTF.

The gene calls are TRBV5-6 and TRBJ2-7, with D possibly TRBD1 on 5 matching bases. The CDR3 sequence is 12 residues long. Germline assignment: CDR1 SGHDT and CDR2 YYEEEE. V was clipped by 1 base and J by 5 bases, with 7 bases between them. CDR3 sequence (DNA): TGTGCCAGCAGCTTGCAGGGCCACGAGCAGTACTTC. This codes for CASSLQGHEQYF.

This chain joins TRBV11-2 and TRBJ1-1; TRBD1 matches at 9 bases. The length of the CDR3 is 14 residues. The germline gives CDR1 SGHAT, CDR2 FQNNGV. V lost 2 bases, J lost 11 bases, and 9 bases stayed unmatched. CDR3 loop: CASSLRDRAAAAFF. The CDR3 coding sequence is TGTGCCAGCAGCTTAAGGGACAGGGCCGCCGCGGCTTTCTTT.

DNA for the CDR3: TGTGCCAGCACCCCTCTAGCGGGTTACTACAATGAGCAGTTCTTC. Translation gives CASTPLAGYYNEQFF. This sequence joins TRBV28 and TRBJ2-1; 8 bases line up with TRBD2. This CDR3 spans 15 amino acids. CDR1 is MDHEN, CDR2 SYDVKM, per germline. V lost 7 bases to trimming and J lost 3 bases; unmatched junction nucleotides: 8.